This T cell receptor (beta chain) was retrieved from a study of T-cell reconstitution after alpha-beta-depleted transplantation in children. The study's findings and limits: T-cell counts and diversity were attributed mostly to newly produced T cells one year after transplant. There were some patients whose high TCRbeta diversity at day 60 came from surviving recipient T cells and thymic progenitors. Several hundred graft clones that had expanded were reportedly the source of alpha-beta T cells about two months after transplant.

TCRbeta library preparation incorporated unique molecular identifiers. TCRdb re-derived calls from the PCR reads in MiXCR, one entry per CDR3 protein. Of 200,000 to 250,000 distinct CDR3 sequences in the sample, about 8.2% were seen once. The length of the CDR3 is 16 residues. J was trimmed by 0 bases and V by 5 bases; bases with no gene match: 8. This clonotype came up many times. The antigen is undetermined. This TCR was sampled from a male patient between 2 and 15 years old who had a stem cell transplant for acute myeloid leukemia, so the T cells may come from the graft donor. This sequence joins TRBV12-3 or TRBV12-4 and TRBJ2-3, with 7 bases identical to TRBD2. The material sequenced was PBMCs, mostly from graft donor cells, taken 360 days after TCRalphabeta/CD19-depleted stem cell transplant. This chain's CDR3 is CASSPRAGVSTDTQYF. CDR3 nucleotide sequence: TGTGCCAGCAGTCCTAGGGCGGGGGTGAGCACAGATACGCAGTATTTT.